This T cell receptor (beta chain) came from a study of cytomegalovirus exposure and HLA in healthy donors. Germline CDR1 SNHLY, CDR2 FYNNEI. The CDR3 sequence is 12 residues long. V lost 0 bases, J lost 11 bases, and 10 bases lay in between. Study results and caveats: TCR beta V- and J-gene trimming was later associated with a missense DCLRE1C variant.

As regards this clone: Its antigen is not identified.

PCR employed 60 Vbeta and 13 Jbeta primers. Clones were sequenced by immunoSEQ multiplex PCR, and TCRdb holds only the in-frame ones, with some missing. The table lists 140,000 to 150,000 clones, 80% of them singletons. This TCR was sampled from a man in his forties in good health and CMV-seronegative. The genes are TRBV2 and TRBJ1-1; tentatively, D is TRBD1 (5 bases). The sequenced sample consisted of PBMCs. CDR3 nucleotides: TGTGCCAGCAGTGAAGCATGGGGGGAGGCTTTCTTT. Its translation: CASSEAWGEAFF.